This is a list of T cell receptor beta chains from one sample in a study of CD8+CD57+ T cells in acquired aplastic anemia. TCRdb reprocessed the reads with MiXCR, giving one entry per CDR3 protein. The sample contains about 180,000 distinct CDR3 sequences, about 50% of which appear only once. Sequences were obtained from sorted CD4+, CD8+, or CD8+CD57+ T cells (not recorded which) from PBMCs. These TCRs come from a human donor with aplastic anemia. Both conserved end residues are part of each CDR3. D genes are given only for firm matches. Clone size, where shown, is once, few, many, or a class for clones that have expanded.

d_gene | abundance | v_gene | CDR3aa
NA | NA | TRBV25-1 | CASSNHRRDDYEQYF
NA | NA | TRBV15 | CATSIVSQPQHF
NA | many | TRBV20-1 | CSAGAGETQYF
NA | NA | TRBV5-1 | CASSPFGRRRDETQYF
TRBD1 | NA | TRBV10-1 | CASGQGASEQYF
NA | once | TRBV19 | CASSIYRGLNNEQFF
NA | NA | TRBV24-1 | CATSLSGNTGELFF
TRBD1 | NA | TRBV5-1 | CASSPLPGQGGLEQYF
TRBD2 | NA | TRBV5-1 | CASSLGASGTYNEQFF
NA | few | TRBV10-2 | CASILGLLGDTQYF
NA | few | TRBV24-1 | CATSGDTGELFF
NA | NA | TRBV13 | CASSLGQSFTLHF
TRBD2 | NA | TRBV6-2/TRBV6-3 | CASSYLVSGGVLFF
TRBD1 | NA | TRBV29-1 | CSVEMARDRATEEQYF
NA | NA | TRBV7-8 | CASSLAGGQSTQYF
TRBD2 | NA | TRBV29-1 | CSVSGDAYNEQFF
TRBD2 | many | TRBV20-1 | CSARAGAGLSTDTQYF
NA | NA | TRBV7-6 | CASSLTGANVLTF
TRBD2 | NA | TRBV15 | CATTSGGRNEQFF
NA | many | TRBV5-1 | CASSLGQISYEQYF
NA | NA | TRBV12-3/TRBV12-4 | CASSTVGGYTF
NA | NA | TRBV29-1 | CSVPNRSYEQYF
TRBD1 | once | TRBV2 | CASTKLTGVTDTQYF
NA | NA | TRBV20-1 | CSAGTADPTDTQYF
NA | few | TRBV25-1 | CASSPSDGTDTQYF
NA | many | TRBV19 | CASSPVPRNEQYF
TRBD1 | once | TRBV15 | CATSRLGDSSYEQYF